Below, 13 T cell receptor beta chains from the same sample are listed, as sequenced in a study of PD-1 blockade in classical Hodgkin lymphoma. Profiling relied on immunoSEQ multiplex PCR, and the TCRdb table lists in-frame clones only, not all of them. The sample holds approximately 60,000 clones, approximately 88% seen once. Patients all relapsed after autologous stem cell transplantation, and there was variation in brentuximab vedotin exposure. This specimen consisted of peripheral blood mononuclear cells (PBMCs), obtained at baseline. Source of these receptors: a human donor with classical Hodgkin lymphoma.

The CDR3 coding sequence is TGTGCCAGCAGCTTAGCGCGGGGGGTCCCGGGGGATGAGCAGTTCTTC. It codes for CASSLARGVPGDEQFF. This chain links TRBV7-8 with TRBJ2-1, with TRBD2 matching 8 bases. The CDR3 consists of 16 residues. V was pared by 0 bases and J by 8 bases, with 9 bases of the junction left unmatched. Per the germline V gene, CDR1 is SGHVS and CDR2 is FQNEAQ. The full variable domain, its missing parts supplied by reference TRBV7-8 and TRBJ2-1, is GAGVSQSPRYKVAKRGQDVALRCDPISGHVSLFWYQQALGQGPEFLTYFQNEAQLDKSGLPSDRFFAERPEGSVSTLKIQRTQQEDSAVYLCASSLARGVPGDEQFFGPGTRLTVL.

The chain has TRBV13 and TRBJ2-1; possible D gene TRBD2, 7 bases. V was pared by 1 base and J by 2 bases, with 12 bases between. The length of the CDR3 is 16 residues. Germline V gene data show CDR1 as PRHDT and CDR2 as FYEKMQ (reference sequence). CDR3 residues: CASSLVVGGAYNEQFF. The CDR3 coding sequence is TGTGCCAGCAGCTTAGTAGTAGGGGGGGCCTACAATGAGCAGTTCTTC.

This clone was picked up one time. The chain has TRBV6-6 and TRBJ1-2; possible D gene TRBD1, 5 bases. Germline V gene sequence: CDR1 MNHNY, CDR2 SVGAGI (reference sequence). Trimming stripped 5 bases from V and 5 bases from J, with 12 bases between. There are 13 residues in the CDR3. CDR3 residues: CASSEGRSYGYTF. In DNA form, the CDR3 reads TGTGCCAGCAGTGAGGGACGGTCATATGGCTACACCTTC.

The CDR3, as DNA: TGTGCCAGTGAGAGGACATCCCAACGGACCGGGGAGCTGTTTTTT. Residues: CASERTSQRTGELFF. This rearrangement joins TRBV19 to TRBJ2-2; a possible D gene is TRBD1 (5 bases). Germline lookup yields CDR1 LNHDA and CDR2 SQIVND (reference sequence). The CDR3 contains 15 residues. Trimming took 8 bases from V and 5 from J, leaving 18 bases between them.

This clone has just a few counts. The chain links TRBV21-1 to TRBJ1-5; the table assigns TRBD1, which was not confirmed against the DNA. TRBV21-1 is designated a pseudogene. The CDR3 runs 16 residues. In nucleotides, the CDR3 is TGTGCCAGCAGCAACCGACAGCCCCTCCAGGTCATGCCCCAGCATTTT. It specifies CASSNRQPLQVMPQHF.

The CDR3 spells CASSQDRGVGGLGYGYTF. The CDR3, as DNA: TGCGCCAGCAGCCAAGATCGGGGAGTGGGGGGATTGGGCTATGGCTACACCTTC. This sequence joins TRBV4-3 and TRBJ1-2, with TRBD1 as a possible D gene (5 bases). Germline assignment: CDR1 LGHNA and CDR2 YSLEER. The CDR3 covers 18 residues. The ends were cut back, 0 bases at V and 4 bases at J, with 21 bases in the middle.

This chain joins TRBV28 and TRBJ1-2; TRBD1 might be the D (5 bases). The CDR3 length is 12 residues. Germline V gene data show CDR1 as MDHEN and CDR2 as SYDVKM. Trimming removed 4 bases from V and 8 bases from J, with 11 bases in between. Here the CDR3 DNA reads TGTGCCAGCAGTTGGCCGCAGGGAGGCTACACCTTC. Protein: CASSWPQGGYTF.

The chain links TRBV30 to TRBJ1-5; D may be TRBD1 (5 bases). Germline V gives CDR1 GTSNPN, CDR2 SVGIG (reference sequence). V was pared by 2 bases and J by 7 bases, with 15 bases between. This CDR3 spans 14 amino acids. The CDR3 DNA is TGTGCCTGGAGTAACGGGGCCGAGGGCCAGCCCCAGCATTTT. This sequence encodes CAWSNGAEGQPQHF.

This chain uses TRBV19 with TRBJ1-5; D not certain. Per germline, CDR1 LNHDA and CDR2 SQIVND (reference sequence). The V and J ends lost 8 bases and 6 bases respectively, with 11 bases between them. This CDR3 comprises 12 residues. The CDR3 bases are TGTGCCAGTGATCATTCCAGTCAGCCCCAGCATTTT. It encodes CASDHSSQPQHF.

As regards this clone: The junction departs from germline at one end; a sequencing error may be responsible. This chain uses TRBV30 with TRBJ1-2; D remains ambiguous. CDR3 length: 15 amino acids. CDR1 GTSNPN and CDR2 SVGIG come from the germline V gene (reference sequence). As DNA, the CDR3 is TGTGTCTGGAGTGCCCTAATGGAGGCCCCTGACGGCTACACCTTC. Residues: CVWSALMEAPDGYTF. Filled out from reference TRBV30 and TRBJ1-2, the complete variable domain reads SQTIHQWPATLVQPVGSPLSLECTVEGTSNPNLYWYRQAAGRGLQLLFYSVGIGQISSEVPQNLSASRPQDRQFILSSKKLLLSDSGFYLCVWSALMEAPDGYTFGSGTRLTVV.

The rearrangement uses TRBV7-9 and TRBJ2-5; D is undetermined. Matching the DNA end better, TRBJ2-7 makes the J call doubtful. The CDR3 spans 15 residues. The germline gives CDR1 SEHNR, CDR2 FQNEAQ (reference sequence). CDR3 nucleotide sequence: TGTGCCAGCAGCCCGATAAAAACGGCAAGCTACGAGCAGTACTTC. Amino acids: CASSPIKTASYEQYF.

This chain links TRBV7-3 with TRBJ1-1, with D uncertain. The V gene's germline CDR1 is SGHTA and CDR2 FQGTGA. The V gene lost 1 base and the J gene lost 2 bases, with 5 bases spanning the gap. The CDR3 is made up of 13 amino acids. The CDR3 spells CASSLNVNTEAFF. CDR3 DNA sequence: TGTGCCAGCAGCTTAAATGTTAACACTGAAGCTTTCTTT.

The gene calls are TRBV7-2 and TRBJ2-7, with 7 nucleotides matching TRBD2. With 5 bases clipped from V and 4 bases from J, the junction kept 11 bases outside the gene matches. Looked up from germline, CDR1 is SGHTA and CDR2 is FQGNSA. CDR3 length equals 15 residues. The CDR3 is CASSDGRMGGYEQYF. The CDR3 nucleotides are TGTGCCAGCAGCGATGGCCGGATGGGAGGGTACGAGCAGTACTTC.